A single sample gave rise to the 31 T cell receptor beta chains below, sequenced in a study of vaccination and CD4 T cells after COVID-19. Noted treatment: approximately 10-day PBMC culture with coronavirus spike peptide pools or control peptides (ViraFEST assay). Cultured CD4+ T cells had their DNA profiled by the Oncomine TCR Beta short-read assay. TCRdb independently ran MiXCR on the PCR reads; one entry per CDR3 protein. The table lists about 12,000 distinct CDR3 sequences, around two fifths of them singletons. These receptors' targets are unknown. Sequencing was done on a sample of cultured CD4+ T cells from blood. The source is a human donor with COVID-19.

Relative to its sample, this clonotype is medium-sized. CDR3 region: CASTKGAETQYF. The CDR3 nucleotides are TGTGCCAGCACGAAAGGGGCGGAGACCCAGTACTTC. This chain uses TRBV7-9 with TRBJ2-5, with a possible D match to TRBD1 (5 bases). This CDR3 has 12 residues. V gave up 7 bases and J gave up 5 bases, with 11 bases separating them. Germline V gives CDR1 SEHNR, CDR2 FQNEAQ (reference sequence).

The V call is TRBV11-3, the J call TRBJ2-3; D call uncertain. The CDR3 is 13 amino acids. The germline V gene has CDR1 SGHNT and CDR2 YENEEA. V was trimmed by 5 bases and J by 1 base, leaving 7 bases between them. The chain's CDR3 is CASSRTGTDTQYF. The DNA for the CDR3 is TGTGCCAGCAGCAGGACCGGCACAGATACGCAGTATTTT.

This clonotype was observed a handful of times. The V call is TRBV12-3 or TRBV12-4, the J call TRBJ1-1; 7 bases fit TRBD1. J lost 0 bases, V lost 4 bases, and 5 bases had no gene match. This CDR3 is 15 amino acids long. CDR3 amino acids: CASSYRTGVNTEAFF. As DNA, the CDR3 is TGTGCCAGCAGTTACCGAACAGGGGTGAACACTGAAGCTTTCTTT.

The J gene is TRBJ2-5, the V gene TRBV6-1, with D tentatively TRBD1 (5 bases). Germline assignment: CDR1 MNHNS and CDR2 SASEGT. The CDR3 covers 17 residues. Deletions cut 4 bases from V and 5 bases from J, with 23 bases between. CDR3 protein: CASSAFPRAGRVETQYF. DNA of the CDR3: TGTGCCAGCAGTGCCTTCCCTCGGGCAGGGCGAGTGGAGACCCAGTACTTC.

The chain combines TRBV18 with TRBJ1-2, with D uncertain. Germline CDR1 KGHSH, CDR2 LQKENI. The length of the CDR3 is 14 residues. V was cut by 3 bases and J by 4 bases, with 12 bases left in between. Written as DNA, the CDR3 is TGTGCCAGCTCACCCATAGGGTCCGGCTATGGCTACACCTTC. Translation: CASSPIGSGYGYTF.

This chain connects TRBV2 to TRBJ1-6, with 9 bases fitting TRBD1. The CDR3 is 14 amino acids. The germline CDR1 and CDR2 sequences are SNHLY and FYNNEI. V trimming: 5 bases; J trimming: 8 bases; junction bases outside the gene matches: 4. DNA of the CDR3: TGTGCCAGCAGTCTTCGGGACAGGGATTCACCCCTCCACTTT. Its protein product is CASSLRDRDSPLHF.

The table lists this clonotype with a few counts. The rearrangement joins TRBV7-9 to TRBJ2-1; the match to TRBD2 covers 11 bases. The CDR3 is 15 residues long. CDR1 and CDR2 from the germline V gene are SEHNR and FQNEAQ (reference sequence). V dropped 1 base and J dropped 6; count of bases not matched to a gene: 2. As DNA, the CDR3 is TGTGCCAGCAGCTTAGGGGGGACTAGCGGCAATGAGCAGTTCTTC. It specifies CASSLGGTSGNEQFF.

This chain links TRBV5-1 with TRBJ1-1; 7 bases agree with TRBD1. Germline V CDR1 and CDR2: SGHRS, YFSETQ. J was trimmed by 7 bases and V by 1 base; bases with no gene match: 1. The CDR3 has 12 amino acids. CDR3 DNA sequence: TGCGCCAGCAGCTTGAGGGACAGTGAAGCTTTCTTT. This codes for CASSLRDSEAFF.

CDR3 sequence reads: CASSADKNGNYGYTF. For the CDR3, the DNA is TGTGCCAGCAGTGCCGACAAAAACGGCAACTATGGCTACACCTTC. This chain connects TRBV12-3 or TRBV12-4 to TRBJ1-2; D is unresolved. Trimming left V 5 bases short and J 2 bases short, with 15 bases between. The CDR3 consists of 15 residues.

The V call is TRBV18, the J call TRBJ2-7, with D tentatively TRBD1 or TRBD2 (6 bases each). Between the trimmed V and J ends, which lost 3 bases and 2 bases, there was a span of 14 bases. The CDR3 is made up of 15 amino acids. Germline assignment: CDR1 KGHSH and CDR2 LQKENI. The CDR3 bases are TGTGCCAGCTCACCGACCCCCGGGGGCGCCTACGAGCAGTACTTC. Its protein is CASSPTPGGAYEQYF.

The DNA of the CDR3 is TGTGCCTGGCAAACTGGGGGGCTATACGAGCAGTACTTC. This encodes CAWQTGGLYEQYF. The rearrangement joins TRBV30 to TRBJ2-7, with D perhaps TRBD1 or TRBD2 (6 bases each). The V gene's germline CDR1 is GTSNPN and CDR2 SVGIG (reference sequence). V was cut by 5 bases and J by 4 bases, with 15 bases left in between. The length of the CDR3 is 13 residues.

The chain has TRBV7-9 and TRBJ1-1; perhaps TRBD1 as D (6 bases). Trimming removed 8 bases from V and 0 bases from J, with 7 bases in between. This CDR3 region has 12 residues. The V gene's germline CDR1 is SEHNR and CDR2 FQNEAQ (reference sequence). The CDR3 DNA follows: TGTGCCAGCGGACAGATGAACACTGAAGCTTTCTTT. Its protein product is CASGQMNTEAFF.

This clonotype turned up a few times. This rearrangement joins TRBV20-1 to TRBJ1-3; 8 bases line up with TRBD1. The CDR3 totals 14 residues. CDR1 is DFQATT, CDR2 SNEGSKA, per germline (reference sequence). J lost 4 bases, V lost 6 bases, and 8 bases had no gene match. This CDR3 is CSAPDRAAGNTIYF. Written as DNA, the CDR3 is TGCAGTGCCCCGGACAGGGCAGCAGGAAACACCATATATTTT.

The rearrangement links TRBV6-2 or TRBV6-3 to TRBJ1-1; 9 positions agree with TRBD1. This CDR3 is 13 amino acids long. The ends lost 8 bases at V and 5 bases at J; junction bases unmatched: 6. Germline V gene sequence: CDR1 MNHEY, CDR2 SVGEGT. The CDR3 here is CASRDRAWTEAFF. CDR3 nucleotides: TGTGCCAGCCGGGACAGGGCGTGGACTGAAGCTTTCTTT.

The rearrangement joins TRBV12-3 or TRBV12-4 to TRBJ2-7; D unclear. CDR3 length: 12 residues. DNA for the CDR3: TGTGTCAGTAGCCGAAGCTCCTACGAGCAGTACTTC. Translated, it gives CVSSRSSYEQYF.

V is TRBV27 and J is TRBJ2-5; D could derive from TRBD1 or TRBD2 (5 bases each). V was clipped by 7 bases and J by 6 bases, with 15 bases between them. CDR3 size: 13 residues. Per the germline V gene, CDR1 is MNHEY and CDR2 is SMNVEV (reference sequence). CDR3: CASTPLQGQTQYF. The CDR3 bases are TGTGCCAGCACCCCCCTGCAGGGACAGACCCAGTACTTC.

As to this clonotype: The junction does not match germline at one end; this may be a read error. This chain connects TRBV6-1 to TRBJ2-5; D call uncertain. This CDR3 contains 13 residues. Germline V gives CDR1 MNHNS, CDR2 SASEGT. This CDR3 is CASSGATQEAQYF. The CDR3 DNA sequence: TGTGCCAGCAGTGGCGCAACGCAAGAGGCCCAGTACTTC.

This clonotype was counted only a few times. This rearrangement joins TRBV6-1 to TRBJ1-2, with a possible D match to TRBD1 (5 bases). Germline V gene sequence: CDR1 MNHNS, CDR2 SASEGT. V shed 5 bases and J shed 6 bases, with 13 bases lying between them. The CDR3 sequence is 13 residues long. CDR3 amino acids: CASSKGPDHGYTF. In DNA, the CDR3 is TGTGCCAGCAGTAAGGGACCCGATCATGGCTACACCTTC.

This clonotype has just one count. For the CDR3, the DNA is TGCAGTGCTCCAAAACTAGAAATCGCGCACGAGCAGTACTTC. Encoded protein: CSAPKLEIAHEQYF. The chain couples TRBV20-1 to TRBJ2-7, with D perhaps TRBD2 (5 bases). Trimming took 5 bases from V and 5 from J, leaving 19 bases between them. The CDR3 has 14 residues. From germline, CDR1 is DFQATT and CDR2 SNEGSKA (reference sequence).

J is TRBJ1-2 and V is TRBV20-1; 8 bases match TRBD1. V was clipped by 5 bases and J by 8 bases; unmatched bases: 13. Germline CDR1 and CDR2: DFQATT and SNEGSKA (reference sequence). The CDR3 runs to 14 residues. Written as DNA, the CDR3 is TGCAGTGCTGTAATTACTGACAGGGGAAGAGGCTACACCTTC. Its translation is CSAVITDRGRGYTF.

A few counts support this clonotype. The chain combines TRBV12-3 or TRBV12-4 with TRBJ1-4; no clear D. Trimming took off 3 bases at V and 9 bases at J, with 23 bases between the two ends. This CDR3 region has 17 residues. CDR3 sequence: CASSLETGPLERKKLFF. The CDR3 DNA reads as TGTGCCAGCAGTTTGGAAACTGGGCCCTTAGAGAGGAAAAAACTGTTTTTT.

This clonotype was recorded a few times. The V and J genes are TRBV5-1 and TRBJ1-2, with 8 bases matching TRBD1. J gave up 4 bases and V 3 bases, and 5 bases lay outside the gene matches. The CDR3 loop spans 14 amino acids. CDR1 and CDR2 from the germline V gene are SGHRS and YFSETQ. CDR3 amino acids: CASSSGDRIYGYTF. The DNA of the CDR3 is TGCGCCAGCAGCTCTGGGGACAGGATCTATGGCTACACCTTC.

This clonotype has just a few counts. The gene calls are TRBV7-2 and TRBJ1-6; unclear D gene. Germline CDR1 is SGHTA and CDR2 is FQGNSA. There are 13 residues in the CDR3. Trimming left V 1 base short and J 7 bases short, with 5 bases between. The CDR3 spells CASSLVQNSPLHF. DNA of the CDR3: TGTGCCAGCAGCTTAGTTCAGAATTCACCCCTCCACTTT.

This clonotype was counted only a few times. V usage is TRBV27 and J usage is TRBJ1-5, with TRBD1 identical over 9 bases. The V segment lost 3 bases and the J segment 0 bases; nucleotides outside the gene matches: 9. The CDR3 contains 18 residues. CDR1 is MNHEY and CDR2 is SMNVEV in the germline V gene (reference sequence). CDR3 sequence: CASSFRGQGAFSNQPQHF. CDR3 DNA sequence: TGTGCCAGCAGTTTCAGGGGACAGGGAGCCTTTAGCAATCAGCCCCAGCATTTT.

The table lists this clonotype with a few counts. DNA of the CDR3: TGTGCCAGCTCATCGGACAGGGGTCGCAATCAGCCCCAGCATTTT. Its protein is CASSSDRGRNQPQHF. The chain combines TRBV18 with TRBJ1-5, with TRBD1 identical over 9 bases. Germline loops: CDR1 KGHSH, CDR2 LQKENI. The CDR3 loop spans 15 amino acids. V lost 5 bases and J lost 2; bases outside the gene matches: 4. The full variable domain, its missing parts supplied by reference TRBV18 and TRBJ1-5, is NAGVMQNPRHLVRRRGQEARLRCSPMKGHSHVYWYRQLPEEGLKFMVYLQKENIIDESGMPKERFSAEFPKEGPSILRIQQVVRGDSAAYFCASSSDRGRNQPQHFGDGTRLSIL.

The rearrangement joins TRBV5-4 to TRBJ2-7; D not certain. This CDR3 contains 15 residues. Germline lookup yields CDR1 SGHNT and CDR2 YYREEE (reference sequence). V was clipped by 2 bases and J by 2 bases, with 14 bases between them. CDR3 DNA: TGTGCCAGCAGCTTAGGTTCGCAATCGACCTACGAGCAGTACTTC. Translation: CASSLGSQSTYEQYF.

V is TRBV5-4 and J is TRBJ1-6; D is undetermined. The CDR3 runs 14 residues. Germline loops: CDR1 SGHNT, CDR2 YYREEE (reference sequence). V was cut by 0 bases and J by 8 bases, with 9 bases left in between. CDR3 in DNA: TGTGCCAGCAGCTTGGATTTCCAGGATTCACCCCTCCACTTT. This gives the protein CASSLDFQDSPLHF.

This chain links TRBV5-4 with TRBJ1-4; D is uncertain. This CDR3 has 14 amino acids. Germline-derived CDR1 and CDR2 are SGHNT and YYREEE (reference sequence). The germline V and J ends were trimmed by 0 bases and 2 bases, with 5 bases remaining between them. The chain's CDR3 is CASSLGQTNEKLFF. The CDR3 bases are TGTGCCAGCAGCTTGGGGCAGACTAATGAAAAACTGTTTTTT.

The V and J genes are TRBV11-2 and TRBJ2-5, with TRBD1 matching 9 bases. This CDR3 is built from 17 residues. With 8 bases clipped from V and 1 base from J, the junction kept 14 bases outside the gene matches. The germline V gene encodes CDR1 SGHAT and CDR2 FQNNGV. Here the CDR3 reads CASRDGKQGAIQETQYF. The CDR3, as DNA: TGTGCCAGCCGAGATGGGAAACAGGGGGCGATCCAAGAGACCCAGTACTTC.

This clonotype occurred a few times. This chain joins TRBV7-9 and TRBJ1-2, with D unresolved. The CDR3 is made up of 16 amino acids. V shed 8 bases and J shed 3 bases, with 22 bases lying between them. Germline CDR1 and CDR2: SEHNR and FQNEAQ (reference sequence). CDR3 protein: CASAAIWQVNHYGYTF. The CDR3 bases are TGTGCCAGCGCAGCGATTTGGCAGGTCAACCACTATGGCTACACCTTC.

The V and J genes are TRBV11-3 and TRBJ2-1; D possibly corresponds to TRBD2 (6 bases). Germline lookup yields CDR1 SGHNT and CDR2 YENEEA. V lost 1 base, J lost 6 bases, and 7 bases lay in between. The CDR3 has 13 amino acids. Here the CDR3 reads CASSLASANEQFF. Written as DNA, the CDR3 is TGTGCCAGCAGCTTAGCTAGCGCCAATGAGCAGTTCTTC.